The rows below give T cell receptor beta chains drawn from one sample of a study of long-term antiretroviral therapy in people with HIV. Produced via immunoSEQ multiplex PCR; TCRdb's table is partial and in-frame only. The table has under 20,000 clones, roughly 80% seen once; the top ten hold about 10%. The starting material was unsorted PBMCs, obtained 0.2 years after starting antiretroviral therapy. The receptors were sampled from a woman in her 40s with HIV. Each CDR3 is given with its conserved first and last residue. The D gene is left open where the match is weak. For some rows the clone size is stated as once, few or many, or as a class when expanded; others skip it.

TGCGCCAGCAGAAAAGACCCTGGGCCCTACGAGCAGTACTTC	CASRKDPGPYEQYF	.	TRBV10-2	TRBJ2-7	14	.
TGTGCCAGCAGCCCCTCGGTGGGACAGCGATCTAACTATGGCTACACCTTC	CASSPSVGQRSNYGYTF	.	TRBV14	TRBJ1-2	17	TRBD1
TGTGCCAGCAGCGGGAAACAGGGGGCGAACCACGAGCAGTACTTC	CASSGKQGANHEQYF	.	TRBV11-3	TRBJ2-7	15	TRBD1
TGTGCCAGCAGTCTGACAGTCTACTACGAGCAGTACTTC	CASSLTVYYEQYF	few	TRBV27	TRBJ2-7	13	.
TGCGCCAGCAGCCGCAAGAATGTAGGACATCTTTACGAGCAGTACTTC	CASSRKNVGHLYEQYF	.	TRBV4-3	TRBJ2-7	16	.
TGTGCCAGCAGTGAATCGGAGTATCGGATTAGCGGTTCCTACGAGCAGTACTTC	CASSESEYRISGSYEQYF	.	TRBV2	TRBJ2-7	18	.
TGTGCCAGCAGTCTGGGGGGATCTAATGAAAAACTGTTTTTT	CASSLGGSNEKLFF	.	TRBV2	TRBJ1-4	14	.
TGCGCCAGCAGGGTACAAGAGACCCAGTACTTC	CASRVQETQYF	.	TRBV5-1	TRBJ2-5	11	.
TGTGCCAGCAGCCCCGGACTAGAGTCTTCAGATACGCAGTATTTT	CASSPGLESSDTQYF	.	TRBV13	TRBJ2-3	15	TRBD2
TGTGCCACCAGCAGAGATGTAGGCTCAATTGGAAACACCATATATTTT	CATSRDVGSIGNTIYF	.	TRBV15	TRBJ1-3	16	.
TGTGCCAGCGGACCACAGGGGTACTATGGCTACACCTTC	CASGPQGYYGYTF	.	TRBV6-5	TRBJ1-2	13	TRBD1
TGTGCCAGCAGCTTTTCCCTTACAGATACGCAGTATTTT	CASSFSLTDTQYF	.	TRBV7-8	TRBJ2-3	13	.
TGTGCCAGCATCAAGGGGGGTTGGGTGCAGACTGAAGCTTTCTTT	CASIKGGWVQTEAFF	.	TRBV6-6	TRBJ1-1	15	.
TGCAGCGTTTGGGATCCGGCGAACTCCTACGAGCAGTACTTC	CSVWDPANSYEQYF	.	TRBV29-1	TRBJ2-7	14	.
TGTGCCAGCAGCACCCCAGGTTTTGGAATAACTGAAGCTTTCTTT	CASSTPGFGITEAFF	.	TRBV13	TRBJ1-1	15	.
TGTGCCAGTAGCTTCGGGGGCCAAGAGACCCAGTACTTC	CASSFGGQETQYF	.	TRBV19	TRBJ2-5	13	.
TGTGCCAGCAGTTTAGGGACCCAACAGCCCCAGCATTTT	CASSLGTQQPQHF	.	TRBV27	TRBJ1-5	13	.
TGTGCCAGCAGCACCCCCCAGGGGCCCCCCTACGAGCAGTACTTC	CASSTPQGPPYEQYF	once	TRBV27	TRBJ2-7	15	.
TGTGCCAGCAGTTACTCGATGATCAGGACTTATGGCTACACCTTC	CASSYSMIRTYGYTF	.	TRBV6-5	TRBJ1-2	15	.
TGTGCCAGCAGCTTAGACGGCGACCTCTCCTACAATGAGCAGTTCTTC	CASSLDGDLSYNEQFF	.	TRBV7-9	TRBJ2-1	16	.
TGTGCCAGCACTCAGGGGGGGGTAATCAATGAGCAGTTCTTC	CASTQGGVINEQFF	.	TRBV6-5	TRBJ2-1	14	.
TGTGCCAGCAGCGTCGGGACAAATGGTTATGGCTACACCTTC	CASSVGTNGYGYTF	few	TRBV9	TRBJ1-2	14	.
TGCGCCAGCAGCTTAGAGGGATATGGCAATCAGCCCCAGCATTTT	CASSLEGYGNQPQHF	.	TRBV5-1	TRBJ1-5	15	.
TGTGCCAGCAGCTTAGCAGGGGTAGGTCGGAGCAATCAGCCCCAGCATTTT	CASSLAGVGRSNQPQHF	.	TRBV7-2	TRBJ1-5	17	.
TGTGCCTGGAGTCCCACAGGGTCTGATGGCTACACCTTC	CAWSPTGSDGYTF	.	TRBV30	TRBJ1-2	13	.
TGTGCCAGCAGCAACGACAAAGAGCAGTTCTTC	CASSNDKEQFF	.	TRBV7-9	TRBJ2-1	11	.
TGTGCCAGCAGCTTTTATAGCGGGAACTACAATGAGCAGTTCTTC	CASSFYSGNYNEQFF	.	TRBV11-2	TRBJ2-1	15	TRBD2
TGTGCCAGCAGTGTGTCTAGCGGGTCTCAAGAGACCCAGTACTTC	CASSVSSGSQETQYF	.	TRBV27	TRBJ2-5	15	TRBD2
TGTGCCAGCAGCCGGGACAGGGGAAACACCATATATTTT	CASSRDRGNTIYF	.	TRBV7-7	TRBJ1-3	13	TRBD1
TGTGCCAGCAGTGAAGTGGCGACAGGGAATCAGCCCCAGCATTTT	CASSEVATGNQPQHF	.	TRBV6-1	TRBJ1-5	15	TRBD1
TGCAGTGCCCCCCCAGCTTTCTTT	CSAPPAFF	once	TRBV20-1	TRBJ1-1	8	.
TGTGCCTGGAGTGTAGGACAGGGACTTTGGGAAAAACTGTTTTTT	CAWSVGQGLWEKLFF	once	TRBV30	TRBJ1-4	15	TRBD1
TGTGCCAGCAGCTCCCGCGGGACGGGCGAGCAGTACTTC	CASSSRGTGEQYF	once	TRBV7-8	TRBJ2-7	13	.
TGTGCCAGCAGGGCACAGCCCCGGTACCAAGAGACCCAGTACTTC	CASRAQPRYQETQYF	.	TRBV2	TRBJ2-5	15	.
TGTGCCTGGAGTATCCGGGGACCTGATGGCTACACCTTC	CAWSIRGPDGYTF	.	TRBV30	TRBJ1-2	13	.
TGCGCCAGCAGCATCGCCGGGACAGGGGGCGAGGGGCAGTACTTC	CASSIAGTGGEGQYF	.	TRBV5-1	TRBJ2-7	15	TRBD1
TGCGCCAGCAGTCGTGGGCCGACAGGGAGCAATCAGCCCCAGCATTTT	CASSRGPTGSNQPQHF	.	TRBV5-1	TRBJ1-5	16	TRBD1
TGTGCCAGCAGCCAAGAAGACAGCGGGTACAATCAGCCCCAGCATTTT	CASSQEDSGYNQPQHF	.	TRBV2	TRBJ1-5	16	.
TGTGCCAGCAGCTCCACCAGGGGCGACTACGAGCAGTACTTC	CASSSTRGDYEQYF	few	TRBV7-2	TRBJ2-7	14	.
TGTGCCAGCAGTTACCTCGGACCGCCGGTTAATGAAAAACTGTTTTTT	CASSYLGPPVNEKLFF	.	TRBV6-6	TRBJ1-4	16	.
TGTGCCTGGATGGGAGGGATCAGCTATGGCTACACCTTC	CAWMGGISYGYTF	few	TRBV30	TRBJ1-2	13	.
TGTGCCAGCGGCGACAGGGGGCAGGGCAATCAGCCCCAGCATTTT	CASGDRGQGNQPQHF	few	TRBV7-2	TRBJ1-5	15	TRBD1
TGTGCCAGCAGCTCGGGGGCGGATGGGGAGCTGTTTTTT	CASSSGADGELFF	.	TRBV2	TRBJ2-2	13	.
TGTGCCAGCTCATTTCTGTCAGGGAACACCGGGGAGCTGTTTTTT	CASSFLSGNTGELFF	once	TRBV2	TRBJ2-2	15	.